These 7 T cell receptor beta chains were all obtained from the same sample, sequenced in a study of beta chain features in type 1 diabetes. Study-wide points: Type 1 diabetes patients had moderately but significantly shorter TCRB CDR3s in all four CD4+ subsets.

The isolated RNA, all of it, was reverse transcribed, so expressed TCRB transcripts were what got sequenced. Sequencing was performed with immunoSEQ multiplex PCR; in TCRdb, only in-frame clones are kept and a portion is missing. The sample lists around 250,000 clones, approximately 15% occurring once. The antigens of these receptors remain unknown. The material sequenced was naive CD4+ T cells from blood. The receptors shown here come from a young man with type 1 diabetes.

The V and J genes are TRBV11-2 and TRBJ2-3, with 7 nucleotides matching TRBD2. The CDR3 is 16 residues long. Germline CDR1 SGHAT, CDR2 FQNNGV. V lost 3 bases to trimming and J lost 11 bases; unmatched junction nucleotides: 17. The CDR3 sequence is CASSLGLLKSVNGQYF. CDR3 sequence (DNA): TGTGCCAGCAGCTTGGGACTACTGAAGTCCGTGAATGGGCAGTATTTT. The complete variable domain, with remaining parts taken from reference TRBV11-2 and TRBJ2-3, reads EAGVAQSPRYKIIEKRQSVAFWCNPISGHATLYWYQQILGQGPKLLIQFQNNGVVDDSQLPKDRFSAERLKGVDSTLKIQPAKLEDSAVYLCASSLGLLKSVNGQYFGPGTRLTVL.

This clone came up a few times. The V call is TRBV29-1, the J call TRBJ2-4; 7 bases fit TRBD1. V trimming: 4 bases; J trimming: 7 bases; junction bases outside the gene matches: 1. The germline gives CDR1 SQVTM, CDR2 ANQGSEA. The CDR3 loop spans 11 amino acids. This CDR3 reads CSVVQGNIQYF. The CDR3 DNA follows: TGCAGCGTTGTACAGGGGAACATTCAGTACTTC.

The chain recombines TRBV7-2 with TRBJ2-7, with a weak D call TRBD1 (5 bases). The CDR3 has 13 residues. Germline values: CDR1 SGHTA, CDR2 FQGNSA. V dropped 8 bases and J dropped 0 bases, with 11 bases sitting between them. CDR3 in DNA: TGTGCCAGCCAGGGAAGGAGCTCCTACGAGCAGTACTTC. Protein product: CASQGRSSYEQYF.

This clone was seen more than once but under ten times. The chain is built from TRBV10-2 and TRBJ2-7; D is ambiguous. Between the trimmed V and J ends, which lost 6 bases and 1 base, there was a span of 7 bases. Per the germline V gene, CDR1 is WSHSY and CDR2 is SAAADI. This CDR3 region has 12 residues. The CDR3 region is CASSAGSYEQYF. The CDR3 DNA reads TGCGCCAGCAGCGCCGGGTCCTACGAGCAGTACTTC.

The J gene is TRBJ2-2, the V gene TRBV14; possible D gene TRBD1, 5 bases. V was shortened by 4 bases and J by 9 bases, with 9 bases between the two germline ends. The CDR3 runs to 12 residues. CDR1 and CDR2 from the germline V gene are SGHDN and FVKESK. The CDR3 DNA is TGTGCCAGCAGCCCGCGACAGCGGGAGCTGTTTTTT. This translates into CASSPRQRELFF.

The chain employs TRBV27 and TRBJ1-5, with 7 bases identical to TRBD1. The CDR3 contains 14 residues. Germline values: CDR1 MNHEY, CDR2 SMNVEV (reference sequence). V trimming: 5 bases; J trimming: 3 bases; junction bases outside the gene matches: 4. The CDR3 sequence: CASSKTGVNQPQHF. The DNA of the CDR3 is TGTGCCAGCAGTAAAACAGGGGTCAATCAGCCCCAGCATTTT.

This clone was seen only a few times. Here the CDR3 reads CASSYSPSGGTYEQYF. The DNA of the CDR3 is TGTGCCAGCAGTTATTCCCCTAGCGGGGGTACCTACGAGCAGTACTTC. The V and J genes are TRBV6-5 and TRBJ2-7, with 10 nucleotides matching TRBD2. The V gene's germline CDR1 is MNHEY and CDR2 SVGAGI. V was pared by 3 bases and J by 2 bases, with 7 bases of the junction left unmatched. CDR3 size: 16 residues.